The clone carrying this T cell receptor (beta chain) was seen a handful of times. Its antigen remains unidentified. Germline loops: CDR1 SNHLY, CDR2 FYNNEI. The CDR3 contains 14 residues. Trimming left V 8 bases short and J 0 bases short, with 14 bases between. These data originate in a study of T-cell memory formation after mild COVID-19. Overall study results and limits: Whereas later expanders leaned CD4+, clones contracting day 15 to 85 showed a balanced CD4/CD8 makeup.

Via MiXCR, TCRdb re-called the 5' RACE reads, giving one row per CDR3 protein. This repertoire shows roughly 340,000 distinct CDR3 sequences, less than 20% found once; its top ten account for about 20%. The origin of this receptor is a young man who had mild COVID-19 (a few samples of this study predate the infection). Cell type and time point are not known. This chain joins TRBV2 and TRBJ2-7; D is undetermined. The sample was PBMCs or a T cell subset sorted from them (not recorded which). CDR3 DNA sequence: TGTGCCAGCCGTTTGGAGCTAACCTCCTACGAGCAGTACTTC. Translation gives CASRLELTSYEQYF.